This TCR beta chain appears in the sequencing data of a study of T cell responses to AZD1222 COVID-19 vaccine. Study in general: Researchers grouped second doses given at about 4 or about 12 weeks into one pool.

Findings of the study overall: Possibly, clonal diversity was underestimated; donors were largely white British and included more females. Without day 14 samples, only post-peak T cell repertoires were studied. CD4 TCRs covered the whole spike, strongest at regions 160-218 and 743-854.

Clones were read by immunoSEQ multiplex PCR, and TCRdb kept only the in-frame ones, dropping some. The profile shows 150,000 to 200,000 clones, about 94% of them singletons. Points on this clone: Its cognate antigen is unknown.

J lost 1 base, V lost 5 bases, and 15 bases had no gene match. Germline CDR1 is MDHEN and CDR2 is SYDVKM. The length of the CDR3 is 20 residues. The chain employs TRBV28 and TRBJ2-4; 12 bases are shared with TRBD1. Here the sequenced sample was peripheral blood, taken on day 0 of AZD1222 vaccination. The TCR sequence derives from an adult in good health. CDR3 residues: CASSTPRGTGGVRAKNIQYF. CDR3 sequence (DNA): TGTGCCAGCAGTACACCCCGGGGGACAGGGGGCGTAAGGGCCAAAAACATTCAGTACTTC.